The 25 T cell receptor beta chains in this list originate from one sample, sequenced in a study of yellow fever vaccine responses in identical twins. TCRdb analysed the RT-PCR reads with MiXCR anew, one entry per CDR3 protein. Counted here are around 1,100 distinct CDR3 sequences, 80% to 85% occurring once; the ten biggest clones make up approximately 25%. The source material was T cells from blood (PBMCs), unsorted or a sorted subset (not recorded which), sampled before or after yellow fever vaccination (not recorded which). The receptors derive from a female donor who received the yellow fever vaccine.

The rearrangement uses TRBV11-2 and TRBJ2-2; tentative D call: TRBD1 (5 bases). The CDR3 totals 16 residues. Trimming stripped 2 bases from V and 2 bases from J, with 12 bases between. CDR1 and CDR2 from the germline V gene are SGHAT and FQNNGV. The CDR3 region has the DNA TGTGCCAGCAGCTTACGGCAGGGCCTCAACACCGGGGAGCTGTTTTTT. Amino acids: CASSLRQGLNTGELFF.

The chain combines TRBV5-4 with TRBJ1-1; D ambiguous. CDR3 length equals 11 residues. Germline V lookup: CDR1 SGHNT, CDR2 YYREEE (reference sequence). The V gene lost 7 bases and the J gene lost 5 bases, with 9 bases spanning the gap. The CDR3 protein is CASRLGTEAFF. The CDR3 DNA reads TGTGCCAGCCGGTTGGGGACTGAAGCTTTCTTT.

The rearrangement joins TRBV4-3 to TRBJ2-3; 7 bases agree with TRBD2. Germline CDR1 LGHNA, CDR2 YSLEER. V was clipped by 0 bases and J by 5 bases; unmatched bases: 8. This CDR3 contains 16 residues. The CDR3: CASSQDLAEVIDTQYF. The CDR3 bases are TGCGCCAGCAGCCAAGATCTAGCGGAGGTCATAGATACGCAGTATTTT.

The chain recombines TRBV2 with TRBJ1-5; TRBD1 is a possible D gene (6 bases). The CDR3 is 13 residues long. Germline V gene lookup returns CDR1 SNHLY and CDR2 FYNNEI. The ends were cut back, 4 bases at V and 3 bases at J, with 7 bases in the middle. The CDR3 DNA is TGTGCCAGCAGTGGACAGGTCAATCAGCCCCAGCATTTT. Its translation is CASSGQVNQPQHF.

This rearrangement joins TRBV10-3 to TRBJ1-1; possible D gene TRBD1, 6 bases. Between the trimmed V and J ends, which lost 2 bases and 0 bases, there was a span of 10 bases. The CDR3 runs to 15 residues. Germline V gene data show CDR1 as ENHRY and CDR2 as SYGVKD. CDR3 sequence reads: CAISEQDRLNTEAFF. The DNA for the CDR3 is TGTGCCATCAGTGAGCAGGACAGATTGAACACTGAAGCTTTCTTT.

This chain links TRBV4-3 with TRBJ1-2; TRBD1 aligns across 8 bases. V shed 1 base and J 4 bases; nucleotides not matched to a gene: 5. From germline, CDR1 is LGHNA and CDR2 YSLEER. This CDR3 comprises 15 residues. This CDR3 is CASSQVGRGLYGYTF. The DNA for the CDR3 is TGCGCCAGCAGCCAAGTAGGCAGGGGGCTCTATGGCTACACCTTC.

The chain carries TRBV10-3 and TRBJ2-1, with D uncertain. The CDR3 runs 13 residues. Trimming took 4 bases from V and 7 from J, leaving 11 bases between them. Germline V gene data show CDR1 as ENHRY and CDR2 as SYGVKD. Written as DNA, the CDR3 is TGTGCCATCAGTGTTGACTTAACGAATGAGCAGTTCTTC. Translated: CAISVDLTNEQFF.

The chain joins TRBV25-1 to TRBJ2-1; 7 bases align to TRBD1. V lost 1 base and J lost 6; bases outside the gene matches: 9. Germline CDR1 MGHDK, CDR2 SYGVNS. The length of the CDR3 is 16 residues. The CDR3 here is CASSESGQVGFNEQFF. CDR3 in DNA: TGTGCCAGCAGTGAATCAGGACAGGTGGGCTTCAATGAGCAGTTCTTC.

V and J are TRBV4-3 and TRBJ2-4; D is unclear. From germline, CDR1 is LGHNA and CDR2 YSLEER. Trimming pared 4 bases from V and 4 bases from J, leaving 14 bases between. There are 15 residues in the CDR3. CDR3 DNA: TGCGCCAGCAGCCCTACTGACACGCCAAAAAACATTCAGTACTTC. Amino acid sequence: CASSPTDTPKNIQYF.

The V gene is TRBV6-1, the J gene TRBJ2-7; 7 bases fit TRBD1. The CDR3 is 15 amino acids. The V gene's germline CDR1 is MNHNS and CDR2 SASEGT. The J segment lost 3 bases and the V segment lost 4 bases, leaving 9 bases of the junction unmatched. The CDR3 DNA sequence: TGTGCCAGCAGTGCCATGACAGGGTTGGACTACGAGCAGTACTTC. Protein sequence: CASSAMTGLDYEQYF.

The rearrangement uses TRBV6-1 and TRBJ1-2; D possibly corresponds to TRBD1 (6 bases). CDR3 size: 14 residues. Germline CDR1 MNHNS, CDR2 SASEGT. V shed 6 bases and J shed 8 bases, with 19 bases lying between them. The DNA of the CDR3 is TGTGCCAGCAGGAGGGGGGACACAGTATCAGGCTACACCTTC. Translation gives CASRRGDTVSGYTF.

This clonotype occurred once. The chain recombines TRBV3-1 with TRBJ2-5; D possibly uses TRBD1 or TRBD2 (7 bases each). Trimming took off 4 bases at V and 5 bases at J, with 11 bases between the two ends. CDR1 and CDR2 (germline): LGHDT, YNNKEL (reference sequence). This CDR3 is 13 amino acids long. CDR3 bases: TGTGCCAGCAGCCGCAGGGGGGGGGAGACCCAGTACTTC. This codes for CASSRRGGETQYF.

The chain has TRBV2 and TRBJ1-4; possible D gene TRBD1, 6 bases. The germline V gene encodes CDR1 SNHLY and CDR2 FYNNEI. V lost 0 bases and J 11 bases, leaving 19 bases between the germline ends. The CDR3 is 16 amino acids. CDR3 sequence (DNA): TGTGCCAGCAGTGAAGCGCAGGGGCGAGTCCAGGGGAAACTGTTTTTT. The encoded protein is CASSEAQGRVQGKLFF.

The genes are TRBV7-3 and TRBJ2-1; D is possibly TRBD1 (6 bases). The germline V gene encodes CDR1 SGHTA and CDR2 FQGTGA. The V end was cut by 5 bases, the J end by 4 bases, with 9 bases between. The CDR3 length is 13 residues. The CDR3 protein is CASSRDRYNEQFF. The CDR3 bases are TGTGCCAGCAGCCGTGACAGGTACAATGAGCAGTTCTTC.

The V call is TRBV5-1, the J call TRBJ1-1; possibly TRBD1 for D (6 bases). CDR1 and CDR2 from the germline V gene are SGHRS and YFSETQ. V was cut by 6 bases and J by 3 bases, with 15 bases left in between. CDR3 length: 14 amino acids. In DNA form, the CDR3 reads TGCGCCAGCAATGGGGGCGCCTCGGACACTGAAGCTTTCTTT. It codes for CASNGGASDTEAFF.

The genes are TRBV15 and TRBJ1-1, with a weak D call TRBD1 (5 bases). Germline CDR1 reads LNHNV; CDR2 reads YYDKDF (reference sequence). The CDR3 covers 13 residues. Trimming pared 2 bases from V and 5 bases from J, leaving 9 bases between. CDR3 sequence reads: CATSRRGRTEAFF. The CDR3 DNA sequence: TGTGCCACCAGCAGAAGGGGCCGGACTGAAGCTTTCTTT. The full variable domain, its missing parts supplied by reference TRBV15 and TRBJ1-1, is DAMVIQNPRYQVTQFGKPVTLSCSQTLNHNVMYWYQQKSSQAPKLLFHYYDKDFNNEADTPDNFQSRRPNTSFCFLDIRSPGLGDTAMYLCATSRRGRTEAFFGQGTRLTVV.

The chain couples TRBV6-1 to TRBJ1-1; D is unresolved. V shed 9 bases and J shed 1 base, with 9 bases lying between them. CDR3 size: 12 residues. In germline, CDR1 is MNHNS, CDR2 SASEGT. Here the CDR3 reads CASAAGNTEAFF. CDR3 DNA: TGTGCCAGTGCGGCAGGGAACACTGAAGCTTTCTTT.

The V gene is TRBV11-1, the J gene TRBJ2-2, with D maybe TRBD1 (6 bases). The germline gives CDR1 SGHAT, CDR2 FQDESV (reference sequence). Trimming left V 4 bases short and J 0 bases short, with 9 bases between. The CDR3 loop spans 15 amino acids. This CDR3 reads CASSYGQTNTGELFF. Here the CDR3 DNA reads TGTGCCAGCAGCTACGGACAGACGAACACCGGGGAGCTGTTTTTT.

The CDR3 loop is CASSPPGYQETQYF. In nucleotides, the CDR3 is TGTGCCAGCAGTCCCCCAGGGTACCAAGAGACCCAGTACTTC. The rearrangement joins TRBV6-1 to TRBJ2-5, with a weak D call TRBD1 (5 bases). CDR1 is MNHNS and CDR2 is SASEGT in the germline V gene. The CDR3 runs 14 residues. V was cut by 5 bases and J by 0 bases, with 10 bases left in between.

This chain links TRBV10-3 with TRBJ2-7; no definite D call. The CDR3 runs 14 residues. Germline V gives CDR1 ENHRY, CDR2 SYGVKD. V lost 3 bases to trimming and J lost 0 bases, with 9 bases between them. The CDR3 loop reads CAISELQSSYEQYV. The CDR3 bases are TGTGCCATCAGTGAACTCCAGAGCTCCTACGAGCAGTACGTC.

The genes are TRBV9 and TRBJ1-2, with TRBD1 matching over 7 bases. CDR3 length: 15 amino acids. The junction had 9 bases not matched to a gene; V was cut back by 4 bases and J by 3 bases. Germline CDR1 and CDR2: SGDLS and YYNGEE. The chain's CDR3 is CASSPRQGEDYGYTF. CDR3 nucleotide sequence: TGTGCCAGCAGCCCCCGACAGGGAGAGGACTATGGCTACACCTTC.

The chain employs TRBV21-1 and TRBJ2-2; the table's D call of TRBD2 was not tested on the DNA. TRBV21-1 is a known pseudogene. CDR3 length equals 16 residues. In DNA, the CDR3 is TGTGCCAGCAACGGACTAGCGGGGGCTTACACCGGGGAGCTGTTTTTT. Residues: CASNGLAGAYTGELFF.

The chain joins TRBV3-1 to TRBJ2-3; the D is unclear. With 0 bases removed from V and 8 bases from J, the gap between germline ends came to 3 bases. Germline V CDR1 and CDR2: LGHDT, YNNKEL (reference sequence). The CDR3 extends over 11 amino acids. In DNA form, the CDR3 reads TGTGCCAGCAGCCAAGAAGTTACGCAGTATTTT. Amino acids: CASSQEVTQYF.

The rearrangement uses TRBV9 and TRBJ1-1; D not certain. V shed 0 bases and J shed 4 bases, with 7 bases lying between them. Germline V gives CDR1 SGDLS, CDR2 YYNGEE. The CDR3 totals 13 residues. The CDR3 region has the DNA TGTGCCAGCAGCGTAGACGGGTTCACTGAAGCTTTCTTT. Amino acids: CASSVDGFTEAFF.

The chain joins TRBV11-1 to TRBJ2-5; 10 bases match TRBD1. Germline CDR1 is SGHAT and CDR2 is FQDESV (reference sequence). V gave up 5 bases and J gave up 6 bases; unmatched junction bases: 6. CDR3 size: 14 residues. The CDR3 protein is CASSPGTGEKTQYF. Here the CDR3 DNA reads TGTGCCAGCAGCCCCGGGACAGGGGAAAAGACCCAGTACTTC.